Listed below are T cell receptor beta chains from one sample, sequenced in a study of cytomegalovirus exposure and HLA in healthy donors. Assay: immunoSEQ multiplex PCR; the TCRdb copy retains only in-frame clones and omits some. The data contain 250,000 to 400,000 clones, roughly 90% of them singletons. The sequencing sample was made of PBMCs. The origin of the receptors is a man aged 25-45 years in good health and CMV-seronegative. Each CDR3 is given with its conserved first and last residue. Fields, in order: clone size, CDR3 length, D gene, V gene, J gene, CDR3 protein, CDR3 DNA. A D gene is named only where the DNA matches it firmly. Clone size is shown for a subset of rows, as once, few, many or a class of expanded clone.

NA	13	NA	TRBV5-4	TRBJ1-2	CASSLDPNYGYTF	TGTGCCAGCAGCTTGGATCCCAATTATGGCTACACCTTC
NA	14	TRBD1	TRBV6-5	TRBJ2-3	CASSSRGLRDTQYF	TGTGCCAGCAGTAGCAGGGGGCTGAGAGATACGCAGTATTTT
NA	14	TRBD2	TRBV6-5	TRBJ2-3	CASSYSGGTDTQYF	TGTGCCAGCAGCTATAGCGGGGGCACAGATACGCAGTATTTT
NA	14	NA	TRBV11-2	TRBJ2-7	CASSPQDSRSEQYF	TGTGCCAGCAGCCCTCAGGACAGCCGGAGCGAGCAGTACTTC
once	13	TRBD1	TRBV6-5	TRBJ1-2	CASSSTGDYGYTF	TGTGCCAGCAGTTCTACAGGGGACTATGGCTACACCTTC
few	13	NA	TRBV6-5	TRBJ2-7	CASRASGSYEQYF	TGTGCCAGCCGAGCCAGCGGCTCCTACGAGCAGTACTTC
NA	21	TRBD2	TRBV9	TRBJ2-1	CASSASFPGTSGVSSYNEQFF	TGTGCCAGCAGCGCATCCTTTCCCGGGACTAGCGGGGTTAGCTCCTACAATGAGCAGTTCTTC
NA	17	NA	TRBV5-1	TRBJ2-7	CASSLGLDGVLSYEQYF	TGCGCCAGCAGCTTGGGACTGGACGGGGTCCTCTCGTACGAGCAGTACTTC
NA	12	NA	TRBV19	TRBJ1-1	CASSDMNTEAFF	TGTGCCAGTAGTGACATGAACACTGAAGCTTTCTTT
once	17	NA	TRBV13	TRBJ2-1	CASSLGLGQGPYNEQFF	TGTGCCAGCAGCTTAGGCCTTGGGCAGGGGCCCTACAATGAGCAGTTCTTC
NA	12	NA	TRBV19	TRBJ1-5	CASSTRDQPQHF	TGTGCCAGTAGTACGAGGGATCAGCCCCAGCATTTT
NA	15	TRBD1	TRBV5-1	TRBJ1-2	CASSLTGAGSYGYTF	TGCGCCAGCAGCCTGACAGGGGCTGGTAGCTATGGCTACACCTTC
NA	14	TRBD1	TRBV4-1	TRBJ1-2	CASSEDRGNYGYTF	TGCGCCAGCAGCGAGGACAGGGGTAACTATGGCTACACCTTC
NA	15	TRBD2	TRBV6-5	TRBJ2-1	CASSQTLALNNEQFF	TGTGCCAGCAGTCAAACACTAGCGCTCAACAATGAGCAGTTCTTC
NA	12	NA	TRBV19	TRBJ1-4	CASSIGLKKLFF	TGTGCCAGTAGTATAGGGCTGAAAAAACTGTTTTTT
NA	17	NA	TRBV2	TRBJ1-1	CASSQRGGVLMNTEAFF	TGTGCCAGCTCTCAACGTGGGGGGGTGTTAATGAACACTGAAGCTTTCTTT
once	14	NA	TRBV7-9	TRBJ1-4	CASSLGYTTEKLFF	TGTGCCAGCAGCTTAGGTTATACAACTGAAAAACTGTTTTTT
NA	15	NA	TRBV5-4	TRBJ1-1	CASSSKQNMNTEAFF	TGTGCCAGCAGCTCAAAACAGAACATGAACACTGAAGCTTTCTTT
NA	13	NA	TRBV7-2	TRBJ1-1	CASSFFERGEAFF	TGTGCCAGCAGCTTTTTTGAAAGAGGTGAAGCTTTCTTT
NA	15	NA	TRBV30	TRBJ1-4	CAWSVLRQTNEKLFF	TGTGCCTGGAGTGTACTCCGACAGACTAATGAAAAACTGTTTTTT
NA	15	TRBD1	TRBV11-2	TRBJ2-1	CASSRTGGAYNEQFF	TGTGCCAGCAGTAGAACAGGGGGCGCATACAATGAGCAGTTCTTC
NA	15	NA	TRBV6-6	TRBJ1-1	CASSYSRNANTEAFF	TGTGCCAGCAGTTACTCGCGGAACGCAAACACTGAAGCTTTCTTT
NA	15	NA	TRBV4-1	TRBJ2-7	CASSPSPNTAAKQYF	TGCGCCAGCAGCCCTTCACCTAACACTGCGGCTAAGCAGTACTTC
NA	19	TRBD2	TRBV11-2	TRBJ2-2	CASSPWTSGGLGNTGELFF	TGTGCCAGCAGCCCATGGACTAGCGGGGGTCTCGGGAACACCGGGGAGCTGTTTTTT
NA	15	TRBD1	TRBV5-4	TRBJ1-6	CASSSGTGGLSPLHF	TGTGCCAGCAGCAGCGGGACAGGGGGCCTTTCACCCCTCCACTTT
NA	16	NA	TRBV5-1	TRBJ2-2	CASSLLGHNRGGELFF	TGCGCCAGCAGCTTGTTGGGCCATAATCGGGGCGGGGAGCTGTTTTTT
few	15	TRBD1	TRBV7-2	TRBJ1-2	CASSSRQGGTAGYTF	TGTGCCAGCAGCAGCCGACAGGGGGGGACAGCTGGCTACACCTTC
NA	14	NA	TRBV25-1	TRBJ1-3	CASSEGGSGNTIYF	TGTGCCAGCAGTGAAGGAGGGAGTGGAAACACCATATATTTT
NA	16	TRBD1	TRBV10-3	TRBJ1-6	CAIRRDRGSYNSPLHF	TGTGCCATCAGGAGGGACAGGGGTTCCTATAATTCACCCCTCCACTTT
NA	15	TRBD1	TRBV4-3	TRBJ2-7	CASSQTTGQRYEQYF	TGCGCCAGCAGCCAGACCACGGGACAGCGGTACGAGCAGTACTTC
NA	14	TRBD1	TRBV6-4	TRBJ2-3	CASSRTGDTDTQYF	TGTGCCAGCAGCCGGACAGGGGACACAGATACGCAGTATTTT
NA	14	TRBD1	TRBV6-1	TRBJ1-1	CASSDRDRNTEAFF	TGTGCCAGCAGTGACCGGGACAGGAACACTGAAGCTTTCTTT